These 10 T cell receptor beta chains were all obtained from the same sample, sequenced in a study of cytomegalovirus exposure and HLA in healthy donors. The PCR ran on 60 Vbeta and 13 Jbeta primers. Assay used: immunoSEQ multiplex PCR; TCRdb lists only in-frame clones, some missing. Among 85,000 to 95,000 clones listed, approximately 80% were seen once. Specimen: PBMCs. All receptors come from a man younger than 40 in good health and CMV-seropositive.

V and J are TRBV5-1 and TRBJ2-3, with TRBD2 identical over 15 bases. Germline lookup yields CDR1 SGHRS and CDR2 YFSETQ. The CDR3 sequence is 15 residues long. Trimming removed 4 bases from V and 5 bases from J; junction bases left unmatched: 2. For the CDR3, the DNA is TGCGCCAGCAGCGGGACTAGCGGGGGGAGAGATACGCAGTATTTT. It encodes CASSGTSGGRDTQYF. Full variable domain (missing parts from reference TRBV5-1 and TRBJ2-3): KAGVTQTPRYLIKTRGQQVTLSCSPISGHRSVSWYQQTPGQGLQFLFEYFSETQRNKGNFPGRFSGRQFSNSRSEMNVSTLELGDSALYLCASSGTSGGRDTQYFGPGTRLTVL.

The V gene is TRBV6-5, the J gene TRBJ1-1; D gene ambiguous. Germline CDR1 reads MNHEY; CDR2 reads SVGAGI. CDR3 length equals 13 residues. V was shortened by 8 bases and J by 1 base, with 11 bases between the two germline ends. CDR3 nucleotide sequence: TGTGCCAGCCTCTCAGATACGAACACTGAAGCTTTCTTT. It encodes CASLSDTNTEAFF.

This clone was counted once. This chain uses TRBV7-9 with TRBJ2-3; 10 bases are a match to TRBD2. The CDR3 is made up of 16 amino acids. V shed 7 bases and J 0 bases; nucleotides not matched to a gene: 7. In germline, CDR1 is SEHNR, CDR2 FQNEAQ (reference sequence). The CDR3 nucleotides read TGTGCCAGCACCGAACCGACTAGCGGGAGCACAGATACGCAGTATTTT. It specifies CASTEPTSGSTDTQYF.

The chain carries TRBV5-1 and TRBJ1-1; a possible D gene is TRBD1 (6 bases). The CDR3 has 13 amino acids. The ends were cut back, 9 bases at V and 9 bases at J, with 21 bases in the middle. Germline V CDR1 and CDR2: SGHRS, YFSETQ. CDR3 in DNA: TGCGCCACCTCACTACAGGGCGGGTCCAAAGCTTTCTTT. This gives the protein CATSLQGGSKAFF.

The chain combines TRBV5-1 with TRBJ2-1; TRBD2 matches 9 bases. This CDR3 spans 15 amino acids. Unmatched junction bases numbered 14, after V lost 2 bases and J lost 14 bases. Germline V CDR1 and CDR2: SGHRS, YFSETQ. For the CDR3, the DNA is TGCGCCAGCAGCTTCCACCCTAAAGCGGGGGGCGGGGAGTTCTTC. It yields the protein CASSFHPKAGGGEFF.

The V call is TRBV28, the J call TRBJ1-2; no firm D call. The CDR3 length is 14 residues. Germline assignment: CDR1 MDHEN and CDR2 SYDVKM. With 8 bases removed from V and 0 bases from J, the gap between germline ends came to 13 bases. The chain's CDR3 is CASHPRLSNYGYTF. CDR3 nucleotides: TGTGCCAGCCACCCCAGGCTCTCTAACTATGGCTACACCTTC.

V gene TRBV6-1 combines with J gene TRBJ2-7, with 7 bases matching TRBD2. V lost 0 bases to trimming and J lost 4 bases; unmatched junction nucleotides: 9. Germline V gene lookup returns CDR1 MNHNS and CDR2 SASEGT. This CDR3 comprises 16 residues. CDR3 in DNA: TGTGCCAGCAGTGAAGCGAGGGCTAGCGGTGGGTACGAGCAGTACGTC. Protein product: CASSEARASGGYEQYV.

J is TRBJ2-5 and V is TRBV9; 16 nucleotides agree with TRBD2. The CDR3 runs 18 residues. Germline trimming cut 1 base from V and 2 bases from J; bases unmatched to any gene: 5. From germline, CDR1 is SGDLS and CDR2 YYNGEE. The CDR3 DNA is TGTGCCAGCAGCGTATCCGGGACTAGCGGGGGGGGGCAAGAGACCCAGTACTTC. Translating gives CASSVSGTSGGGQETQYF.

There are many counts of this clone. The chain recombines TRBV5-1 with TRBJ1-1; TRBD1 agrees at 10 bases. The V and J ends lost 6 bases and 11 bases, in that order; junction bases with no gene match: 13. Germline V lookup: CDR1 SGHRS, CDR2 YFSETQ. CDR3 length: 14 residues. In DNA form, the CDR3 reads TGCGCCAGCAATCCGGGACAGGGGTTCTCCAGGGCTTTCTTT. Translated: CASNPGQGFSRAFF.

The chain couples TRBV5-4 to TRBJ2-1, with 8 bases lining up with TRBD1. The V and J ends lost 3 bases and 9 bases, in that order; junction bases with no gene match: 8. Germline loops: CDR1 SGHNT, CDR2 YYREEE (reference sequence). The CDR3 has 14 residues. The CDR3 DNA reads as TGTGCCAGCAGCTGGAGGACAGGGCAAGGTGAGCAGTTCTTC. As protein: CASSWRTGQGEQFF. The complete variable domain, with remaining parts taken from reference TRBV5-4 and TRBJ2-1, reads ETGVTQSPTHLIKTRGQQVTLRCSSQSGHNTVSWYQQALGQGPQFIFQYYREEENGRGNFPPRFSGLQFPNYSSELNVNALELDDSALYLCASSWRTGQGEQFFGPGTRLTVL.